This T cell receptor beta chain was captured in a study of cytomegalovirus exposure and HLA in healthy donors. Study details: There were 85 million or so unique TCRs (from HLA-typed donors) in an early data release.

Details on this clone: The antigen is undetermined.

Primers: 60 Vbeta forward and 13 Jbeta reverse. The table came from immunoSEQ multiplex PCR; TCRdb's copy has only in-frame clones and leaves some out. The sample has more than 200,000 clones; roughly four fifths are singletons. Whole-study findings and limits: TCR beta chains numbering more than 150 were designated cytomegalovirus-associated. Follow-up analysis later connected one missense variant in DCLRE1C with trimming of TCR beta V- and J-genes. TCR beta sequences reportedly predicted most subjects' HLA-A and HLA-B alleles accurately.

CDR3 length: 15 amino acids. Germline loops: CDR1 LNHDA, CDR2 SQIVND (reference sequence). With 3 bases removed from V and 4 bases from J, the gap between germline ends came to 13 bases. The clonotype was recovered from a girl aged 2 to 9 in good health and CMV-seronegative. The chain employs TRBV19 and TRBJ2-1; D might be TRBD2 (5 bases). The sequenced material came from PBMCs. CDR3 residues: CASSIRGSTYNEQFF. The DNA for the CDR3 is TGTGCCAGTAGTATTCGAGGGAGTACGTACAATGAGCAGTTCTTC. The full variable domain, in which reference TRBV19 and TRBJ2-1 provide the parts outside the CDR3, is DGGITQSPKYLFRKEGQNVTLSCEQNLNHDAMYWYRQDPGQGLRLIYYSQIVNDFQKGDIAEGYSVSREKKESFPLTVTSAQKNPTAFYLCASSIRGSTYNEQFFGPGTRLTVL.